A selection of T cell receptor beta chains follows, all from one sample in a study of glioma-infiltrating T cells after dendritic cell vaccination. Some clones are missing from TCRdb's copy, which holds only in-frame ones; the method was immunoSEQ multiplex PCR. Among 85,000 to 100,000 clones, 75% to 90% were seen once, and the ten largest hold approximately 8%. The source material was blood, sampled after dendritic cell vaccination. The receptor source for this set is a human donor with glioblastoma. Each CDR3 is given with its conserved first and last residue. The D gene is left open where the match is weak. The size field is filled for only some rows; it gives once, few, many or a size class.

TRBD2	TRBV5-1	TRBJ2-1	14	NA	TGCGCCAGTTTTAGCGGGACGGCCTACAATGAGCAGTTCTTC	CASFSGTAYNEQFF
TRBD2	TRBV14	TRBJ2-7	15	NA	TGTGCCAGCAGCCAAGTACTAGCGGGAACTTACGAGCAGTACTTC	CASSQVLAGTYEQYF
NA	TRBV7-9	TRBJ1-3	13	NA	TGTGCCAGCAGCGTGGCAGGAGGAAACACCATATATTTT	CASSVAGGNTIYF
TRBD1	TRBV15	TRBJ2-2	15	NA	TGTGCCACCCATGGACAGGCAAGGGGCACCGGGGAGCTGTTTTTT	CATHGQARGTGELFF
NA	TRBV5-4	TRBJ1-6	17	NA	TGTGCCAGCAGCGACACAGGGCTCGGCTCCTATAATTCACCCCTCCACTTT	CASSDTGLGSYNSPLHF
TRBD1	TRBV7-8	TRBJ1-1	16	NA	TGTGCCAGCAGCTCCCGGGACAGGGGATCGAACACTGAAGCTTTCTTT	CASSSRDRGSNTEAFF
TRBD2	TRBV4-1	TRBJ2-1	14	medium-sized	TGCGCCAGCAGCTGGTGGGAGGGCCAGAATGAGCAGTTCTTC	CASSWWEGQNEQFF
TRBD2	TRBV7-3	TRBJ2-2	17	once	TGTGCCAGCAGCTTGCGGGAGCGGGTTTGGGACACCGGGGAGCTGTTTTTT	CASSLRERVWDTGELFF
TRBD2	TRBV19	TRBJ2-1	15	NA	TGTGCCAGTAGCTCGACTAGCGGGTACTACAATGAGCAGTTCTTC	CASSSTSGYYNEQFF
NA	TRBV2	TRBJ1-6	14	NA	TGTGCCAGCAGCGGCGGGAGAGGGTTGGAACCCCTCCACTTT	CASSGGRGLEPLHF
TRBD2	TRBV6-4	TRBJ2-1	15	NA	TGTGCCAGCAGCACTAGCGGGGGGCTATACAATGAGCAGTTCTTC	CASSTSGGLYNEQFF
NA	TRBV28	TRBJ1-2	13	NA	TGTGCCATCAGGGACGGGGGTAACTATGGCTACACCTTC	CAIRDGGNYGYTF
TRBD2	TRBV4-1	TRBJ2-7	15	NA	TGCGCCAGCAGCCAAGGGGGGGGATCGTCCTACGAGCAGTACTTC	CASSQGGGSSYEQYF
NA	TRBV5-4	TRBJ2-1	12	NA	TGTGCCAGCAGCTTGTCGGGAAATGAGCAGTTCTTC	CASSLSGNEQFF
NA	TRBV7-2	TRBJ2-5	14	NA	TGTGCCAGCAGCTTAGTCAGCTCAGAGGGGACCCAGTACTTC	CASSLVSSEGTQYF
TRBD1	TRBV25-1	TRBJ2-7	17	NA	TGTGCCAGCAGTGAATCCTCCGGAACAGGGGGATTCTACGAGCAGTACTTC	CASSESSGTGGFYEQYF
NA	TRBV6-1	TRBJ1-1	12	NA	TGTGCCAGCAGGCGGGGGGACCAGGGTGCTTTCTTT	CASRRGDQGAFF
NA	TRBV19	TRBJ2-2	15	medium-sized	TGTGCCAGTAGTATAGGAAGGGGTCGTACCGGGGAGCTGTTTTTT	CASSIGRGRTGELFF
TRBD1	TRBV6-1	TRBJ1-2	15	NA	TGTGCCAGCAGTGAAGCCCCCGACAGGGTCTCTGGCTACACCTTC	CASSEAPDRVSGYTF
TRBD1	TRBV2	TRBJ1-2	15	many	TGTGCCAGCAGTGCGGCGGGACAGGTGTACTATGGCTACACCTTC	CASSAAGQVYYGYTF
NA	TRBV6-5	TRBJ2-7	14	NA	TGTGCCAGCAGTTACAGAGGGTCCTCCTACGAGCAGTACTTC	CASSYRGSSYEQYF
NA	TRBV6-6	TRBJ1-4	16	once	TGTGCCAGCAGTTACTCTCCCAGGGAGGTCGGTGAAAAACTGTTTTTT	CASSYSPREVGEKLFF
NA	TRBV6-1	TRBJ2-1	15	NA	TGTGCCAGCAGTGACACAGGGCCGGGTCACAATGAGCAGTTCTTC	CASSDTGPGHNEQFF
TRBD1	TRBV5-6	TRBJ2-1	17	NA	TGTGCCAGCAGCTTGCTCGGACAGGGGTTTTCCTACAATGAGCAGTTCTTC	CASSLLGQGFSYNEQFF
TRBD1	TRBV27	TRBJ1-5	15	NA	TGTGCCAGCAGTTTAGGACCGCAGGGGGATCAGCCCCAGCATTTT	CASSLGPQGDQPQHF
NA	TRBV11-3	TRBJ2-3	14	NA	TGTGCCAGCAGCCCCCCGGAAGCGGCAGATACGCAGTATTTT	CASSPPEAADTQYF
NA	TRBV19	TRBJ1-6	18	NA	TGTGCCAGTAGTATAGAAGCTTTGGGGAGCTCCTATAATTCACCCCTCCACTTT	CASSIEALGSSYNSPLHF